The following is a T cell receptor beta chain sequence with its context. Its antigen is still unknown. The data were produced by immunoSEQ multiplex PCR, yet TCRdb's version contains in-frame clones alone and is incomplete. This repertoire shows roughly 29,000 clones, approximately 83% found once; its top ten account for 28%. This record comes from a study of OX40 agonist ivuxolimab in advanced cancers. Study background: With ivuxolimab, an agonistic anti-OX40 (CD134) antibody, patients were treated. Age averaged about 60 years (range roughly 20 to 90), and roughly 80% were male. Broader study findings: There were, on average, more expanded clones in CD8+ T cells than in CD4+.

The sequencing here drew on CD4+ or CD8+ T cells sorted from blood, taken in a trial of the OX40 agonist ivuxolimab. The TCR sequence derives from an adult with an advanced solid tumor such as melanoma, head and neck, liver or kidney cancer.

CDR3 region: CATSWGLDSGANVLTF. The CDR3 DNA follows: TGTGCCACCAGCTGGGGACTCGACTCTGGGGCCAACGTCCTGACTTTC. The chain couples TRBV15 to TRBJ2-6, with D possibly being TRBD2 (6 bases). V was pared by 5 bases and J by 0 bases, with 11 bases between. The CDR3 has 16 residues. CDR1 and CDR2 (germline): LNHNV, YYDKDF (reference sequence).